This T cell receptor (beta chain) was identified during a study of PD-1 blockade in classical Hodgkin lymphoma. Time point here: newly diagnosed, previously untreated cHL patient sample. Untreated, newly diagnosed classical Hodgkin lymphoma PBMCs were comparators. TCRdb's table, derived via immunoSEQ multiplex PCR, lists solely in-frame clones and lacks some. This sample yields around 26,000 clones, of which around 94% are seen a single time; less than 5% belongs to the top ten. Overall study findings and caveats: There remain no defined causes for the repertoire differences, which possibly reflect disease activity or prior therapy. Newly diagnosed patients reportedly trailed healthy donors in baseline TCR diversity.

Notes on this clone: Its antigen remains unidentified.

Germline V gene sequence: CDR1 LGHNA, CDR2 YSLEER. Trimming removed 1 base at V and 4 bases at J, with 8 bases between. The CDR3 consists of 14 residues. What was sequenced was peripheral blood mononuclear cells (PBMCs). This receptor was obtained from a human donor with classical Hodgkin lymphoma. The gene calls are TRBV4-3 and TRBJ2-1; either TRBD1 or TRBD2 may fit D (5 bases each). DNA for the CDR3: TGCGCCAGCAGCCAAGGGGACGGATACAATGAGCAGTTCTTC. Its translation: CASSQGDGYNEQFF.